The T cell receptor (beta chain) under discussion was sequenced for a study of PD-1 blockade in classical Hodgkin lymphoma (dated by TCRdb to 2020 to 2021). Notes on the research overall: Nivolumab dosing was 3 mg/kg intravenously every 2 weeks, continuing until either disease progression or unacceptable toxicity. A peripheral blood immune signature of response to PD-1 blockade in classical Hodgkin lymphoma was defined using TCR beta sequencing and CyTOF.

Findings and caveats that apply to the study as a whole: A significant rise by C4D1 was seen in CD4+ but not CD8+ TCR diversity (p=0.0027 vs p=0.16), with the rise being most apparent in complete responders (p=0.02). The study covered only a single clinical trial cohort, and the causes of the repertoire differences, possibly disease activity or prior therapy, were still not defined. Lower diversity was observed in patients in whom nivolumab was started less than 1 year after ASCT, and these patients were excluded from later analyses so that confounding by immune reconstitution would be avoided. Newly diagnosed patients were reported to have lower baseline TCR diversity than healthy donors, and relapsed/refractory patients were reported to have lower baseline TCR diversity still. Trial patients achieving complete response had baseline diversity similar to newly diagnosed patients, whereas partial responders and progressors had significantly lower diversity.

On this clone itself: What this receptor recognizes is not known. Base qualities are missing; no much larger clone stands one base away.

The Qiagen DNeasy kit was used to extract genomic DNA both from unsorted PBMCs and from the negatively selected CD4+ and CD8+ fractions. TCR beta CDR3 regions were subjected to amplification by immunoSEQ multiplex PCR with primers that anneal to V and J segments. A synthetic immune receptor repertoire was used to minimize amplification bias, and remaining bias was computationally removed after sequencing. On the authors' methods: Repertoire diversity was quantified as the Shannon entropy index using custom Python scripts. Unsorted, CD4+ and CD8+ repertoires were analyzed separately, except in combined analyses where CD4+ and CD8+ sequences were merged in silico. A clone counted as expanded when the clone's frequency after treatment rose at least 2-fold relative to C1D1, and clones undetected at baseline were given a pseudocount of 0.5. Singleton clones were defined as clones with 0 or 1 copy at C1D1, and non-singleton clones were defined as clones with 2 or more copies. Clones expanded in unsorted samples were assigned a CD4+, CD8+ or unknown annotation through matching of protein sequences in sorted samples from the same patient. Diversity changes from C1D1 to C4D1 were tested in paired samples using Wilcoxon tests. In TCRdb, the immuneACCESS table is reduced to in-frame sequences with V and J assigned. These tables do not hold every clone; where another copy was compared, an unresolved V gene accounts for under half, and the others remain unexplained. V and J calls and clone size follow that table, whereas D and trimming were derived from the DNA. The sample table lists 60,000 or so clones, more than 90% of them with a count of one. Approximately 9.8% of the sample is held by the ten biggest clonotypes.

According to the study, the label for this sample's time point signals: cycle 1 day 1 (C1D1), immediately before nivolumab initiation. Every trial patient had relapsed after autologous stem cell transplantation, and cohorts A, B and C differed in prior brentuximab vedotin exposure. The trial cohort included 55 to 65 patients with relapsed/refractory classical Hodgkin lymphoma, and each patient had a best overall response of complete response, partial response or progressive disease. Trial patients were treated with single-agent nivolumab in the multi-cohort phase II CheckMate 205 trial. An independent review committee assessed best overall response using the 2007 International Working Group response criteria. Trial PBMCs were collected just before the start of nivolumab (C1D1) and during therapy at cycle 2 day 1 and cycle 4 day 1. Peripheral blood was collected in 8 mL Vacutainer Cell Preparation Tubes, from which PBMCs were isolated by centrifugation and then cryopreserved.

The CDR3 goes from the cysteine to the phenylalanine over 12 residues. Only the CDR3 portion is preserved as DNA: 36 bases, with reading frame beginning at the first base. The germline V gene supplies CDR1 SGHRS and CDR2 YFSETQ. V was cut back by 4 bases and J by 6 bases, leaving a gap of 10 bases between them. This sequence was found in a human donor with classical Hodgkin lymphoma. The rearranged segments are TRBV5-1 and TRBJ1-2; no D gene call is confident. This sample comprised peripheral blood mononuclear cells (PBMCs), obtained at baseline. The DNA sequence follows: TGCGCCAGCAGCCCTGAGAGGGATGGCTACACCTTC. Its translation reads: CASSPERDGYTF. Supplemented by the reference TRBV5-1 and TRBJ1-2 proteins around the CDR3, the complete variable domain is KAGVTQTPRYLIKTRGQQVTLSCSPISGHRSVSWYQQTPGQGLQFLFEYFSETQRNKGNFPGRFSGRQFSNSRSEMNVSTLELGDSALYLCASSPERDGYTFGSGTRLTVV.